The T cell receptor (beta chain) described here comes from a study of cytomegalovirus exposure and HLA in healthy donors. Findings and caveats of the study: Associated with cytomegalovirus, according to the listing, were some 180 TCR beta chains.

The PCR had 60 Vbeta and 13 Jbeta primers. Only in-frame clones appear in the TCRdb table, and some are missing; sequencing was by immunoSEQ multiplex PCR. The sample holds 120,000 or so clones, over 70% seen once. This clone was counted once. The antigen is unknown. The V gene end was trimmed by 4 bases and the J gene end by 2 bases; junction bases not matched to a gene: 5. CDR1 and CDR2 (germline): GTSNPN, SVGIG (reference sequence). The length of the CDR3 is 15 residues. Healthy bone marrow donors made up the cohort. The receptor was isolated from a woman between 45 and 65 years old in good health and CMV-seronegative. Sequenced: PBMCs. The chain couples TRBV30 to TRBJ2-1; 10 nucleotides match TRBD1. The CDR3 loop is CAWTNGTGAYNEQFF. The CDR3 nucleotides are TGTGCCTGGACCAACGGGACAGGGGCCTACAATGAGCAGTTCTTC.